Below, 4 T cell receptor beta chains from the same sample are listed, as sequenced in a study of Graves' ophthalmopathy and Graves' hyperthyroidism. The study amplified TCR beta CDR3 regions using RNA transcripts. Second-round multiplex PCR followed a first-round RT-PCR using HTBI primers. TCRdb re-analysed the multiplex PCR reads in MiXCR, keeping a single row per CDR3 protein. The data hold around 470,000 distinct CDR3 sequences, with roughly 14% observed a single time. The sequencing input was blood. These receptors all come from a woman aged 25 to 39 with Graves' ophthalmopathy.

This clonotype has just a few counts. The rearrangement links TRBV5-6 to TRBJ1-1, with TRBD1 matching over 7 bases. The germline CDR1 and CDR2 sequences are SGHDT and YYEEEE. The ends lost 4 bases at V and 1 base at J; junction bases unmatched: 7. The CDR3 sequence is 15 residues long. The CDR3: CASSPGGDRNTEAFF. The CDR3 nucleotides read TGTGCCAGCAGCCCGGGGGGGGACAGGAACACTGAAGCTTTCTTT.

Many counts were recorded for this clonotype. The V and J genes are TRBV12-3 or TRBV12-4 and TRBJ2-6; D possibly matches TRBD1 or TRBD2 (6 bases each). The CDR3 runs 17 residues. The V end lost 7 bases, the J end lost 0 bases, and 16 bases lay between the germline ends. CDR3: CASTKGGLNSGANVLTF. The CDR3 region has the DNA TGTGCCAGCACCAAAGGGGGACTCAACTCTGGGGCCAACGTCCTGACTTTC.

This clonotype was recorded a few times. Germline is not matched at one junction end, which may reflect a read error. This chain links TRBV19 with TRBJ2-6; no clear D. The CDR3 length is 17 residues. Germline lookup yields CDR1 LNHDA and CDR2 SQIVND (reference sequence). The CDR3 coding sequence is TGTGCCAGTAGTATTGTTATGAAAGCCTCTTCGGCCAACGTCCTAACTTTC. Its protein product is CASSIVMKASSANVLTF.

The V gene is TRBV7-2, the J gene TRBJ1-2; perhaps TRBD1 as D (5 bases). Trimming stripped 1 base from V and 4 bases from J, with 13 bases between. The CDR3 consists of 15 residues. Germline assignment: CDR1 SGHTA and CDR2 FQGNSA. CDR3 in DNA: TGTGCCAGCAGCTTAGGAAAGGGGAGTGTCTATGGCTACACCTTC. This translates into CASSLGKGSVYGYTF.